The clone carrying this TCR beta chain was seen a single time. Its matching antigen is unknown. This specimen belongs to a study of cytomegalovirus exposure and HLA in healthy donors. The study's findings and limits: The study reported that TCR beta sequences accurately predicted HLA-A and HLA-B alleles in most subjects. Previous analysis showed most TCR beta V segments were productive about 87% or about 30% of the time. Whilst most TCR sequences proved rare, a subset of public TCRs occurred across many donors.

In nominal health when sampled, donors likely had unrecorded immune exposures nonetheless. Germline-derived CDR1 and CDR2 are MGHRA and YSYEKL. The trim removed 4 bases at V and 2 bases at J, leaving 9 bases unmatched. CDR3 length: 16 amino acids. Primers for the PCR totalled 60 Vbeta and 13 Jbeta. Sequenced by immunoSEQ multiplex PCR; TCRdb stores in-frame clones only, minus some. The data hold under 110,000 clones, with around 82% observed a single time. Sequencing was performed on PBMCs. The J gene is TRBJ2-3, the V gene TRBV4-1; 7 nucleotides agree with TRBD2. The clonotype was recovered from a man aged 45-65 years in good health and CMV-seronegative. CDR3 in DNA: TGCGCCAGCAGCCGTCGGTCCGGGGGGAACACAGATACGCAGTATTTT. It encodes CASSRRSGGNTDTQYF.